This is a list of T cell receptor beta chains from one sample in a study of Graves' ophthalmopathy and Graves' hyperthyroidism. From the multiplex PCR reads, TCRdb called clonotypes with MiXCR, one entry per CDR3 protein. The table has around 470,000 distinct CDR3 sequences, roughly 14% seen once. The sequenced sample was blood. The receptors stem from a woman aged 25 to 39 with Graves' ophthalmopathy. Each CDR3 is given with its conserved first and last residue. A D gene is named only where the DNA matches it firmly.

v_call,j_call,d_call,cdr3_aa
TRBV6-1,TRBJ1-6,TRBD1,CASREDRGIYNSPLHF
TRBV6-1,TRBJ2-7,TRBD2,CASSGPGLAGASYEQYF
TRBV2,TRBJ1-5,.,CASNLWLNQPQHF
TRBV30,TRBJ1-6,.,CAWSGQYNSPLHF
TRBV29-1,TRBJ2-7,TRBD1,CSVARDRITYEQYF
TRBV10-1,TRBJ1-3,.,CATDRGGRNSGNTIYF
TRBV2,TRBJ1-2,.,CASSQIGFRGYTF
TRBV7-2,TRBJ2-5,TRBD2,CASTPTSGGQETQYF
TRBV5-1,TRBJ2-7,TRBD2,CASSPGLAGVTYEQYF
TRBV2,TRBJ1-5,TRBD1,CASRGRQGHLNQPQHF
TRBV6-2/TRBV6-3,TRBJ2-7,.,CASADPYEQYF
TRBV5-1,TRBJ1-5,TRBD1,CARTNGTGNQPQHF
TRBV6-2/TRBV6-3,TRBJ1-2,TRBD1,CASRGTDYGYTF
TRBV12-3/TRBV12-4,TRBJ2-4,.,CASSFYGPVNIQYF
TRBV6-1,TRBJ1-2,.,CASSATQTPNYGYTF
TRBV29-1,TRBJ1-1,.,CSVEVAALNTEAFF
TRBV7-8,TRBJ2-5,.,CASSSLHEVQETQYF
TRBV12-5,TRBJ1-6,TRBD1,CASGIEQGGTSQRALHF
TRBV15,TRBJ2-2,.,CATSRDPETGELFF
TRBV25-1,TRBJ1-2,TRBD1,CASSLFQGVGYTF
TRBV12-3/TRBV12-4,TRBJ2-5,.,CASAPGEVETQYF
TRBV20-1,TRBJ2-2,TRBD2,CSARPPLAGKAGELFF
TRBV6-5,TRBJ1-2,.,CASSYSPFPQDGYTF
TRBV29-1,TRBJ2-2,.,CSVEGTGPANTGELFF
TRBV20-1,TRBJ2-5,TRBD2,CSARTGLAQETQYF
TRBV19,TRBJ1-5,.,CASGPGANQPQHF
TRBV19,TRBJ2-7,TRBD1,CASSPADRGYPYEQYF
TRBV11-3,TRBJ2-4,.,CASSSAGGAGKNIQYF
TRBV9,TRBJ2-7,TRBD2,CASSESSGGSYEQYF
TRBV28,TRBJ1-5,.,CASSFLNSPTGPQHF
TRBV2,TRBJ2-7,.,CAGSRDSKYEQYF
TRBV20-1,TRBJ2-7,.,CSASAGSSYEQYF
TRBV20-1,TRBJ2-5,.,CSASWQIQETQYF
TRBV9,TRBJ2-7,.,CASSPLGRYEQYF
TRBV6-2/TRBV6-3,TRBJ2-5,TRBD2,CASSFTPGLAGGLETQYF
TRBV28,TRBJ1-5,TRBD1,CASSLWSGTGRNQPQHF
TRBV2,TRBJ1-6,.,CASSRDPGGSPLHF
TRBV5-1,TRBJ2-2,TRBD1,CASSLVGTGGTGELFF
TRBV12-3/TRBV12-4,TRBJ1-3,.,CASTLRGSGNTIYF
TRBV30,TRBJ1-2,.,CAWSENIGYTF
TRBV28,TRBJ2-4,TRBD1,CASRSTGVNIQYF
TRBV12-3/TRBV12-4,TRBJ1-5,.,CASSHKAQPQHF
TRBV6-4,TRBJ1-1,.,CASSAGRNTEAFF
TRBV9,TRBJ2-5,TRBD2,CASSLDTGLAGAETQYF
TRBV6-1,TRBJ2-7,TRBD1,CASSEEGQGADEQYF
TRBV5-1,TRBJ2-4,.,CASRAGGAGSGIQYF
TRBV6-5,TRBJ1-6,.,CASRYKGGPLHF
TRBV19,TRBJ1-1,.,CASNSLRGWNTEAFF
TRBV13,TRBJ1-3,.,CASSSDRSRGNTIYF
TRBV20-1,TRBJ1-3,.,CSAVTGTLLYF
TRBV11-2,TRBJ2-5,.,CASSYDSETQYF
TRBV2,TRBJ1-5,.,CASSRTAELMPQHF
TRBV27,TRBJ1-2,TRBD1,CASSPWTGGSYGYTF
TRBV19,TRBJ2-7,TRBD1,CASSTGTGIYEQYF
TRBV6-1,TRBJ1-1,.,CASSAGTNTEAFF
TRBV6-1,TRBJ1-5,.,CASSEAFWQPQHF
TRBV4-2,TRBJ1-2,.,CASSQDSLVGNIYGYTF
TRBV11-2,TRBJ2-7,.,CASSTSSLRGEQYF